This T cell receptor beta chain was identified in a study of OX40 agonist ivuxolimab in advanced cancers. Study information: Prior checkpoint blockade (anti-PD-1, anti-PD-L1 or anti-CTLA-4) was permitted; about 40% had it. Partial responses, seen in three patients, involved one hepatocellular carcinoma and two cutaneous melanomas.

Sequenced by immunoSEQ multiplex PCR; TCRdb stores in-frame clones only, minus some. The sample includes tens of thousands of clones, approximately 92% of them seen just once. This CDR3 contains 14 residues. Germline lookup yields CDR1 WSHSY and CDR2 SAAADI. Trimming pared 6 bases from V and 3 bases from J, leaving 12 bases between. This clone has just a few counts. The sequence was collected from an adult with an advanced solid tumor such as melanoma, head and neck, liver or kidney cancer. Sequenced here: CD4+ or CD8+ T cells sorted from blood, sampled in a trial of the OX40 agonist ivuxolimab. V gene TRBV10-2 combines with J gene TRBJ1-5; D is ambiguous. The CDR3 loop is CASRTSGLNQPQHF. In DNA, the CDR3 is TGCGCCAGCAGGACCTCGGGCCTCAATCAGCCCCAGCATTTT.